Below, one T cell receptor (beta chain) is given with its context. The clone's antigen remains unknown. Base qualities are not at hand, and no much larger clone is one base apart. The sample belongs to a study of blood T cell repertoires in COVID-19 (dated by TCRdb to 2020 to 2021). With regard to the full study: Samples from collaborators originated in the United States, Italy and Spain and spanned both the acute and convalescent phases of COVID-19. A freely available public database, intended as a resource for researchers studying the immune response to SARS-CoV-2, is where the repertoires were released. Subjects who had been exposed to COVID-19, were actively infected with it, or had recovered from it provided the deeply sampled blood TCRbeta repertoires that made up the dataset. HLA class I and class II types, where available, came from metadata supplied by the sample provider rather than from assay-based typing. Sample metadata almost always included a de-identified subject ID, COVID-19 status, age in years and sex. Samples came from the ongoing ImmuneRACE study (first 160 participants) plus 1,254 subjects from 6 global collaborators. The material from the prospective study consisted of cDNA or gDNA derived from T cells, B-cell-depleted T cells, or PBMCs.

The CDR3 contains 15 residues, cysteine and phenylalanine counted. Only the CDR3 part of the read is kept: 45 bases, read in frame from the first base. V was cut back by 3 bases and J by 10 bases, leaving a gap of 22 bases between them. Via the germline V gene, CDR1 is SGHRS and CDR2 YFSETQ. The study at large found these results: The quantity of clinical and demographic metadata differed by source and by participant and was supplied without curation.

Collaborating institutions collected whole blood in K2EDTA tubes following their own protocols. For TCRbeta analysis, collaborator samples were shipped as frozen whole blood, as isolated PBMCs, or as DNA extracted from either sample type. TCRbeta CDR3 regions were amplified from genomic DNA by means of the immunoSEQ Assay, a bias-controlled multiplex PCR. Per the authors' processing: Within the assay, amplification of reference gene primers was used to estimate how many nucleated cells each sample contained. Sequence reads were collapsed and filtered to measure the absolute abundance of every unique TCRbeta CDR3 rearrangement. For each sample, productive Simpson clonality was calculated by taking the square root of Simpson's diversity index across productive rearrangements. In TCRdb, the immuneACCESS table is reduced to in-frame sequences with V and J assigned. These tables do not hold every clone; where another copy was compared, an unresolved V gene accounts for under half, and the others remain unexplained. The D gene and trimming were derived from the DNA, and the V and J assignments and clone size from that table. This sample gives about 31,000 clones in total; about 90% of them show up just once. The top ten hold 5.4% of the sample.

The sequenced sample was peripheral blood. The receptor's source is a human donor in a cohort sampled during active COVID-19. Recombination joined TRBV5-1 with TRBJ1-1; the D gene cannot be named for sure. Here is the DNA: TGCGCCAGCAGCTCATTCATCGATTCAAGCCAGGCAGCTTTCTTT. It translates to CASSSFIDSSQAAFF.